This is a list of T cell receptor beta chains from one sample in a study of PD-1 blockade in classical Hodgkin lymphoma. The data were produced by immunoSEQ multiplex PCR, yet TCRdb's version contains in-frame clones alone and is incomplete. This sample has some 26,000 clones, with about 94% found just once. Sequencing was carried out using peripheral blood mononuclear cells (PBMCs). The source is a human donor with classical Hodgkin lymphoma. Both conserved end residues are part of each CDR3. The D gene is left open where the match is weak. Clone size is stated in some rows and not others, as once, few, many or a class when expanded.

TRBJ1-1 . once 13 TRBV15 CATSSSRGTEAFF TGTGCCACCAGCAGCAGTAGGGGCACTGAAGCTTTCTTT
TRBJ2-1 . . 16 TRBV27 CASSFIAGSSYNEQFF TGTGCCAGCAGTTTTATCGCGGGGAGCTCCTACAATGAGCAGTTCTTC
TRBJ1-2 . . 17 TRBV4-2 CASSLSSSLGGRYGYTF TGTGCCAGCAGCCTCTCTTCGTCCCTTGGAGGGAGATATGGCTACACCTTC
TRBJ2-2 . . 12 TRBV6-5 CASRPISGELFF TGTGCCAGCAGACCAATTAGCGGGGAGCTGTTTTTT
TRBJ2-5 . . 14 TRBV19 CASSMSSGQETQYF TGTGCCAGTAGTATGAGTAGCGGCCAAGAGACCCAGTACTTC
TRBJ2-1 . . 12 TRBV6-1 CASSTSGSEQFF TGTGCCAGCTCCACTAGTGGTAGTGAGCAGTTCTTC
TRBJ1-4 . . 14 TRBV9 CASSVSGRNEKLFF TGTGCCAGCAGCGTAAGCGGAAGGAATGAAAAACTGTTTTTT
TRBJ2-1 . . 12 TRBV7-8 CASSSGFNEQFF TGTGCCAGCAGTTCCGGATTCAATGAGCAGTTCTTC
TRBJ1-1 TRBD1 . 13 TRBV30 CAWDREYDTEAFF TGTGCCTGGGACAGGGAGTATGACACTGAAGCTTTCTTT
TRBJ2-2 . . 14 TRBV25-1 CATKDSEFAGELFF TGTGCCACCAAGGACAGTGAATTCGCCGGGGAGCTGTTTTTT
TRBJ2-3 TRBD2 . 15 TRBV27 CASSGISGRATTQYF TGTGCCAGCAGCGGGATTAGCGGGAGGGCCACTACGCAGTATTTT
TRBJ2-2 . few 14 TRBV7-3 CASSPAGGTGELFF TGTGCCAGCAGCCCCGCCGGGGGTACCGGGGAGCTGTTTTTT
TRBJ2-1 TRBD2 . 16 TRBV27 CASSSPAGENYNEQFF TGTGCCAGCAGTTCGCCGGCGGGGGAAAACTACAATGAGCAGTTCTTC
TRBJ2-2 TRBD2 . 17 TRBV9 CASSPRLAGGPSGELFF TGTGCCAGCAGCCCCCGACTAGCGGGAGGGCCGAGTGGGGAGCTGTTTTTT
TRBJ1-4 . . 15 TRBV11-2 CASSLVLTLAEKLFF TGTGCCAGCAGCTTAGTATTGACATTAGCTGAAAAACTGTTTTTT
TRBJ1-5 . . 16 TRBV19 CASTISPDKGNQPQHF TGTGCCAGTACCATTAGCCCTGACAAGGGCAATCAGCCCCAGCATTTT
TRBJ1-1 . . 14 TRBV29-1 CSVEGRTSNTEAFF TGCAGCGTTGAAGGTAGGACATCTAACACTGAAGCTTTCTTT
TRBJ2-1 TRBD2 . 14 TRBV29-1 CSVELAGAGDEQFF TGCAGCGTTGAACTAGCGGGGGCCGGGGATGAGCAGTTCTTC
TRBJ2-3 TRBD2 . 17 TRBV5-1 CASSFLSGTSGKDTQYF TGCGCCAGCAGCTTCCTATCCGGGACTAGCGGGAAAGATACGCAGTATTTT
TRBJ2-3 TRBD2 . 14 TRBV6-5 CASKTSAVTDTQYF TGTGCCAGCAAGACTAGCGCTGTAACAGATACGCAGTATTTT
TRBJ2-3 TRBD1 . 16 TRBV7-2 CASSPRTGLNTDTQYF TGTGCCAGCAGCCCGAGGACAGGACTTAACACAGATACGCAGTATTTT
TRBJ2-7 . . 14 TRBV28 CASSLQGRFYEQYF TGTGCCAGCAGTCTCCAGGGGCGCTTCTACGAGCAGTACTTC
TRBJ2-1 TRBD2 . 16 TRBV14 CASSQDAGGRYNEQFF TGTGCCAGCAGCCAAGATGCGGGGGGCCGCTACAATGAGCAGTTCTTC
TRBJ2-5 . . 16 TRBV7-8 CASSLRTTASSETQYF TGTGCCAGCAGTCTGAGGACTACCGCCTCGTCCGAGACCCAGTACTTC
TRBJ1-1 . . 14 TRBV10-3 CAISPGLMNTEAFF TGTGCCATCAGTCCGGGACTCATGAACACTGAAGCTTTCTTT
TRBJ2-7 TRBD1 . 15 TRBV28 CASSSEGTGGSEQYF TGTGCCAGCAGTTCAGAAGGGACAGGCGGGTCCGAGCAGTACTTC
TRBJ2-3 TRBD2 . 16 TRBV27 CASSLFGTSGTDTQYF TGTGCCAGCAGCTTATTCGGGACTAGCGGCACAGATACGCAGTATTTT
TRBJ2-3 . once 15 TRBV5-6 CASSLGAVGTDTQYF TGTGCCAGCAGCTTGGGGGCAGTTGGCACAGATACGCAGTATTTT
TRBJ2-7 TRBD2 . 13 TRBV9 CASRTSGGYEQYF TGTGCCAGCAGGACTAGCGGGGGGTACGAGCAGTACTTC
TRBJ2-7 . . 13 TRBV28 CASSDRPLGEQYF TGTGCCAGTTCCGACAGGCCCCTCGGAGAGCAGTACTTC
TRBJ2-2 TRBD1 . 15 TRBV19 CASSMGTGGFGELFF TGTGCCAGTAGTATGGGGACAGGGGGCTTCGGGGAGCTGTTTTTT
TRBJ2-1 TRBD2 . 13 TRBV7-9 CASSRGLTNEQFF TGTGCCAGCAGCCGGGGACTAACGAATGAGCAGTTCTTC
TRBJ2-7 TRBD2 . 15 TRBV7-9 CASSHEAGGPSEQYF TGTGCCAGCAGCCACGAAGCGGGAGGCCCATCCGAGCAGTACTTC
TRBJ1-1 . . 15 TRBV5-4 CASSLAPGSNTEAFF TGTGCCAGCAGCTTGGCCCCGGGCAGTAACACTGAAGCTTTCTTT
TRBJ2-5 . . 13 TRBV30 CAWSVRSQETQYF TGTGCCTGGAGTGTAAGGTCTCAAGAGACCCAGTACTTC
TRBJ1-6 . . 14 TRBV2 CASELTELNSPLHF TGTGCCAGCGAATTGACAGAGCTTAATTCACCCCTCCACTTT
TRBJ1-1 . . 12 TRBV12-5 CASGNRDREAFF TGTGCTAGTGGTAACAGGGACCGTGAAGCTTTCTTT
TRBJ1-2 TRBD1 . 14 TRBV30 CAWNLQGAGDGYTF TGTGCCTGGAACTTGCAGGGGGCGGGAGACGGCTACACCTTC
TRBJ2-7 . . 17 TRBV4-1 CASSQDGTSFGSYEQYF TGCGCCAGCAGCCAAGATGGGACATCCTTCGGTTCCTACGAGCAGTACTTC
TRBJ1-1 . . 15 TRBV19 CASSDDRGMNTEAFF TGTGCCAGTAGCGACGACCGAGGCATGAACACTGAAGCTTTCTTT
TRBJ2-3 . . 11 TRBV20-1 CSAAGVLTQYF TGCAGTGCGGCCGGGGTCTTAACGCAGTATTTT
TRBJ2-5 . once 15 TRBV5-6 CASSLGMRASATQYF TGTGCCAGCAGCTTGGGTATGAGAGCATCGGCGACCCAGTACTTC
TRBJ2-7 . . 12 TRBV10-3 CAIGGSPYEQYF TGTGCCATCGGAGGCAGCCCCTACGAGCAGTACTTC
TRBJ1-5 . . 15 TRBV9 CASSPTAYSNQPQHF TGTGCCAGCAGCCCGACGGCCTATAGCAATCAGCCCCAGCATTTT
TRBJ2-2 . . 16 TRBV18 CASSPLVLTLTGELFF TGTGCCAGCTCACCACTCGTACTAACCCTCACCGGGGAGCTGTTTTTT
TRBJ2-1 TRBD2 . 17 TRBV11-3 CASSSRLAGELDNEQFF TGTGCCAGCAGCTCCCGACTAGCGGGAGAACTCGACAATGAGCAGTTCTTC
TRBJ1-1 TRBD1 . 11 TRBV20-1 CSAGRGFKAFF TGCAGTGCTGGCAGGGGGTTTAAGGCTTTCTTT
TRBJ2-1 TRBD2 . 14 TRBV30 CAWRGLAAYNEQFF TGTGCCTGGAGAGGTCTAGCGGCCTACAATGAGCAGTTCTTC
TRBJ1-1 TRBD1 . 15 TRBV4-2 CASSQEDRGNTEAFF TGTGCCAGCAGCCAAGAGGACAGGGGAAACACTGAAGCTTTCTTT
TRBJ1-5 . . 16 TRBV15 CATSRDLAGGGKPQHF TGTGCCACCAGCAGAGATCTCGCCGGGGGGGGGAAGCCCCAGCATTTT
TRBJ1-2 . . 15 TRBV19 CASTPTSGRNYGYTF TGTGCCAGTACCCCCACCTCGGGCAGAAACTATGGCTACACCTTC
TRBJ1-6 . . 15 TRBV7-3 CASSLWTRRDSPLHF TGTGCCAGCAGCTTATGGACGAGGAGGGATTCACCCCTCCACTTT
TRBJ1-1 . . 14 TRBV7-2 CASSEGGLNTEAFF TGTGCCAGCAGCGAAGGGGGATTGAACACTGAAGCTTTCTTT